These T cell receptor beta chains were read from a single sample in a study of blood T cell repertoires in COVID-19. Some clones are missing from TCRdb's copy, which holds only in-frame ones; the method was immunoSEQ multiplex PCR. The data show 150,000 to 200,000 clones, with about 80% seen just once and 6.5% held by the top ten. Sequenced material: peripheral blood. The source of these receptors is a man between 65 and 85 years old with active or convalescent COVID-19. CDR3s include the opening cysteine and the closing phenylalanine or tryptophan.

cdr3_aa	v_call	j_call
CASSPPGGKGQPQHF	TRBV18	TRBJ1-5
CASSSRTITGELFF	TRBV7-2	TRBJ2-2
CASMRALDRAGELFF	TRBV19	TRBJ2-2
CASSEEGQPTNTEAFF	TRBV19	TRBJ1-1
CATSRRVLAGGRNTGELFF	TRBV27	TRBJ2-2
CASSRGTSATGELFF	TRBV4-2	TRBJ2-2
CASSESPSGGKGTQYF	TRBV18	TRBJ2-5
CASSRGGTGDEQFF	TRBV5-1	TRBJ2-1
CALRDSGDTQYF	TRBV10-3	TRBJ2-3
CASSPFSGGGYEQYF	TRBV4-3	TRBJ2-7
CAWTQDILTF	TRBV30	TRBJ1-2
CSASNALTGGPYNEQFF	TRBV20-1	TRBJ2-1
CASSLAGGEYNEQFF	TRBV7-3	TRBJ2-1
CASARWRAGMNTEAFF	TRBV2	TRBJ1-1
CASSYSSFNQPQHF	TRBV6-2/TRBV6-3	TRBJ1-5
CASSKGLMNTEAFF	TRBV7-2	TRBJ1-1
CAGGALAGDNEQFF	TRBV2	TRBJ2-1
CASSRGGNTEAFF	TRBV7-8	TRBJ1-1
CASSEAGDGYTF	TRBV2	TRBJ1-2
CASSPPRGLAGGRQFF	TRBV14	TRBJ2-1
CASSEDWPGMGANVLTF	TRBV6-1	TRBJ2-6
CASSLQGGTEAFF	TRBV12-3/TRBV12-4	TRBJ1-1